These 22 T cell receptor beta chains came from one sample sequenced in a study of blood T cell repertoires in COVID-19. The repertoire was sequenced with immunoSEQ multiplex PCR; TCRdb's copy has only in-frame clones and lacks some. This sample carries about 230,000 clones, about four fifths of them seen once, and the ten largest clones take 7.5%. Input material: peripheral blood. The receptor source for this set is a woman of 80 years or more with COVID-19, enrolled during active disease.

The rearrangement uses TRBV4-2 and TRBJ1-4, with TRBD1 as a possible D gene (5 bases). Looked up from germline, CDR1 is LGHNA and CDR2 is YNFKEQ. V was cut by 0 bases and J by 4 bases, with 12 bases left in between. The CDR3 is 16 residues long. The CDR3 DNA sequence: TGTGCCAGCAGCCAAGAGGGCGCAGGGAATAATGAAAAACTGTTTTTT. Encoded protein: CASSQEGAGNNEKLFF.

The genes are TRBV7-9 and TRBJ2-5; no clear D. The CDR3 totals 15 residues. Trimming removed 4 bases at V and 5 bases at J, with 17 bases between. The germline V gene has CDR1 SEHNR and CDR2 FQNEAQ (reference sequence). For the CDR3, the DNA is TGTGCCAGCAGCTCGAGAGGCTTCAAGCAGGAGACCCAGTACTTC. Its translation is CASSSRGFKQETQYF.

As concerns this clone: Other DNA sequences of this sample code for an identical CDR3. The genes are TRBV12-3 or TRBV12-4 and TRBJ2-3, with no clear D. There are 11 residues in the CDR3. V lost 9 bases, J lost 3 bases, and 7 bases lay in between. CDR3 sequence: CASSLTDTQYF. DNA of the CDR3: TGTGCCAGTAGTCTAACAGATACGCAGTATTTT.

The CDR3 sequence: CASINGLQKLFF. CDR3 DNA: TGTGCCAGCATAAACGGGTTGCAGAAACTGTTTTTT. The V gene is TRBV6-5, the J gene TRBJ1-4; D is unclear. Germline CDR1 is MNHEY and CDR2 is SVGAGI. The CDR3 runs 12 residues. Trimming took off 7 bases at V and 11 bases at J, with 14 bases between the two ends.

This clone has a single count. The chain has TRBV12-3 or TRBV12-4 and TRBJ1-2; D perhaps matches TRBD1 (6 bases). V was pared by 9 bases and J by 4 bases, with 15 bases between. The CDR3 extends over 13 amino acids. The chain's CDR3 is CASYQGLGYGYTF. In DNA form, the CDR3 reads TGTGCCAGTTACCAGGGGTTGGGCTATGGCTACACCTTC.

CDR3 coding DNA: TGTGCCAGCAGGTACCGGGACACGAATCAGCCCCAGCATTTT. It codes for CASRYRDTNQPQHF. V is TRBV28 and J is TRBJ1-5; tentatively, D is TRBD1 (6 bases). This CDR3 spans 14 amino acids. The ends were cut back, 6 bases at V and 4 bases at J, with 13 bases in the middle. Looked up from germline, CDR1 is MDHEN and CDR2 is SYDVKM.

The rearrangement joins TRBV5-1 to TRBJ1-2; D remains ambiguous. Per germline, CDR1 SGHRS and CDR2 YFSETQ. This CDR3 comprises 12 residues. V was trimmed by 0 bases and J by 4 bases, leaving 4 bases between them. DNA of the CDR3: TGCGCCAGCAGCTTGGGGCTCTATGGCTACACCTTC. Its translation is CASSLGLYGYTF. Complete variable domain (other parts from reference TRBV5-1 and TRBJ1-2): KAGVTQTPRYLIKTRGQQVTLSCSPISGHRSVSWYQQTPGQGLQFLFEYFSETQRNKGNFPGRFSGRQFSNSRSEMNVSTLELGDSALYLCASSLGLYGYTFGSGTRLTVV.

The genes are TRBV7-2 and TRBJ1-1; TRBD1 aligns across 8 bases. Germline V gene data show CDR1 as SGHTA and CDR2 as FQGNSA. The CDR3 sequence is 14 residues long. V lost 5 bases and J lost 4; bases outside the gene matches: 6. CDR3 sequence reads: CASSPWTGITEAFF. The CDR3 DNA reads TGTGCCAGCAGCCCTTGGACAGGGATCACTGAAGCTTTCTTT.

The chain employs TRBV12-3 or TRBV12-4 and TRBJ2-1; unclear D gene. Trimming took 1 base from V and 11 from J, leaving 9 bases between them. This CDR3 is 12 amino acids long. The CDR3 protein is CASSLGAAQQFF. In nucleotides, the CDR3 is TGTGCCAGCAGTTTAGGGGCAGCCCAGCAGTTCTTC.

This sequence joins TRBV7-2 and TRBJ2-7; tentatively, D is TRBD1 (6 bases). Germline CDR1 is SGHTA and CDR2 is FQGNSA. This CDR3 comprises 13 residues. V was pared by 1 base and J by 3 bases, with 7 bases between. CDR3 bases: TGTGCCAGCAGCTTAGGACAGGTCTACGAGCAGTACTTC. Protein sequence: CASSLGQVYEQYF.

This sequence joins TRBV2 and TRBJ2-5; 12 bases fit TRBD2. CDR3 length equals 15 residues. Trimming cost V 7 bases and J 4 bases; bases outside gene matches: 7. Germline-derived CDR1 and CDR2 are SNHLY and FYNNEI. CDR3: CASTLLAGGGETQYF. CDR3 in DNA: TGTGCCAGCACCCTACTAGCGGGGGGTGGAGAGACCCAGTACTTC. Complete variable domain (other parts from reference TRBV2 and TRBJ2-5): EPEVTQTPSHQVTQMGQEVILRCVPISNHLYFYWYRQILGQKVEFLVSFYNNEISEKSEIFDDQFSVERPDGSNFTLKIRSTKLEDSAMYFCASTLLAGGGETQYFGPGTRLLVL.

The CDR3 is CASSQGLFLSSYEQYF. The CDR3 nucleotides read TGTGCCAGCAGCCAGGGGCTCTTCTTGTCCTCCTACGAGCAGTACTTC. The chain has TRBV5-4 and TRBJ2-7, with a tentative D call TRBD1 (6 bases). The germline gives CDR1 SGHNT, CDR2 YYREEE (reference sequence). The CDR3 consists of 16 residues. V shed 4 bases and J shed 0 bases, with 17 bases lying between them.

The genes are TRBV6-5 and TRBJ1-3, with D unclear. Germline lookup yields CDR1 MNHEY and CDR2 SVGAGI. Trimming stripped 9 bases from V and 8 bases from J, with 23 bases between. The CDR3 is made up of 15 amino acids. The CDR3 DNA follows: TGTGCCAGTTGCTTACAGTTATCGCCTGTGGACACCATATATTTT. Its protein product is CASCLQLSPVDTIYF.

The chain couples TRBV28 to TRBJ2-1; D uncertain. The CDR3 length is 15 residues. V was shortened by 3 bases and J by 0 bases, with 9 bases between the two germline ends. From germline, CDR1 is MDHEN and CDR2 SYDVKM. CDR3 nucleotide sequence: TGTGCCAGCAGTTTCGGCGGCCGCTCCTACAATGAGCAGTTCTTC. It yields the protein CASSFGGRSYNEQFF.

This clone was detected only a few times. DNA for the CDR3: TGCGCCAGCAGCCCAGGGACAGTCTCTAGCACAGATACGCAGTATTTT. Translation gives CASSPGTVSSTDTQYF. V is TRBV5-1 and J is TRBJ2-3; the match to TRBD1 covers 7 bases. The CDR3 has 16 residues. The germline gives CDR1 SGHRS, CDR2 YFSETQ. V was clipped by 4 bases and J by 0 bases; unmatched bases: 8.

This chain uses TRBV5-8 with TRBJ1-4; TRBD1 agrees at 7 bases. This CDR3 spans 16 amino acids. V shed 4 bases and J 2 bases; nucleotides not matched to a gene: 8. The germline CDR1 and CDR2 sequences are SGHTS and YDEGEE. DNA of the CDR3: TGTGCCAGCAGCCTGGAGGGGGCACATACTAATGAAAAACTGTTTTTT. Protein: CASSLEGAHTNEKLFF.

The CDR3 reads CASTDRWNTEAFF. Here the CDR3 DNA reads TGTGCCAGTACCGATCGGTGGAACACTGAAGCTTTCTTT. The J gene is TRBJ1-1, the V gene TRBV19; D unclear. V was pared by 7 bases and J by 1 base, with 10 bases between. Germline loops: CDR1 LNHDA, CDR2 SQIVND (reference sequence). The CDR3 sequence is 13 residues long.

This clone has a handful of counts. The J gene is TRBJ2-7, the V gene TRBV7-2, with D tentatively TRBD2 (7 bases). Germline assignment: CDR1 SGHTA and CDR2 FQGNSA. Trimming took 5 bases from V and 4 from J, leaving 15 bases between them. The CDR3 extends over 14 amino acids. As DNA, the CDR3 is TGTGCCAGCAGCCGGGGGGCGCCCTCGTACGAGCAGTACTTC. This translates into CASSRGAPSYEQYF.

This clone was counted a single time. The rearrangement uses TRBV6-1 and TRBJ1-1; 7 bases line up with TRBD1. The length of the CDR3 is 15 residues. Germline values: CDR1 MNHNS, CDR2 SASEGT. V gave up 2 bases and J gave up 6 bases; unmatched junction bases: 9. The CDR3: CASSEKARGEPEAFF. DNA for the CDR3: TGTGCCAGCAGTGAAAAGGCCAGGGGGGAACCTGAAGCTTTCTTT.

CDR3 loop: CASSIRGKTSVDTQYF. In DNA form, the CDR3 reads TGTGCCAGTAGTATACGAGGGAAAACTAGCGTAGATACGCAGTATTTT. The chain employs TRBV19 and TRBJ2-3; 7 bases agree with TRBD2. CDR3 length: 16 amino acids. V lost 2 bases and J lost 5; bases outside the gene matches: 10. Germline CDR1 reads LNHDA; CDR2 reads SQIVND (reference sequence).

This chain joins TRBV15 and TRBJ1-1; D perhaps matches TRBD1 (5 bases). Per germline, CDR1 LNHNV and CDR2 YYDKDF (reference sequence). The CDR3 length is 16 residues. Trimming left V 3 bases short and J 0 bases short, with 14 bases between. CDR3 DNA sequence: TGTGCCACCAGCAGCTTAGACAAGGGGATGAACACTGAAGCTTTCTTT. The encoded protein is CATSSLDKGMNTEAFF.

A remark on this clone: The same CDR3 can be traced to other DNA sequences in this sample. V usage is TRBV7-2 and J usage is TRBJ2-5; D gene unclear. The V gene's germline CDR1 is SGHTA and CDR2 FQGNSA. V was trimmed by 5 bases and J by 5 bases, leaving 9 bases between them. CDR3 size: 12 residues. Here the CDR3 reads CASSPQRETQYF. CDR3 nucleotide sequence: TGTGCCAGCAGCCCCCAGAGGGAGACCCAGTACTTC.